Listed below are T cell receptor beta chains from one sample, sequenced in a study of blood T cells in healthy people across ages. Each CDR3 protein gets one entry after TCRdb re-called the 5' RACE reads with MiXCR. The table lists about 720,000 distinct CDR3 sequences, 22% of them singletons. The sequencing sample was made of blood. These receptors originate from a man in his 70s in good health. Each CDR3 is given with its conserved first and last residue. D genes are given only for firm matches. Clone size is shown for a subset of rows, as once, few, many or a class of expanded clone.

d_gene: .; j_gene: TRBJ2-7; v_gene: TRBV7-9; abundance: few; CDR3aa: CASTQDRSNSYEQYF; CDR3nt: TGTGCCAGCACCCAAGACAGGTCCAACTCCTACGAGCAGTACTTC
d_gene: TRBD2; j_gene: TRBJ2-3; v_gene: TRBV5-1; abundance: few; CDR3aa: CASSLLRLAATGTQYF; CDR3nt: TGCGCCAGCAGCCTTCTCCGACTAGCGGCCACAGGTACGCAGTATTTT
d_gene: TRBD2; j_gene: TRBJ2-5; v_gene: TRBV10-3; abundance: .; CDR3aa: CAISDLAGLQETQYF; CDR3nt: TGTGCCATCAGTGACCTAGCGGGATTACAAGAGACCCAGTACTTC
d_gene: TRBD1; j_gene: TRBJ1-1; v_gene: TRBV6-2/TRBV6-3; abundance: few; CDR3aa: CASSQPTGWKTEAFF; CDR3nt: TGTGCCAGCAGTCAGCCGACAGGGTGGAAAACTGAAGCTTTCTTT
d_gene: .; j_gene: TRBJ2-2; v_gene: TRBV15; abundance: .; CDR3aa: CATSSDYRVTGELFF; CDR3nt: TGTGCCACCAGCAGTGATTACAGGGTCACCGGGGAGCTGTTTTTT
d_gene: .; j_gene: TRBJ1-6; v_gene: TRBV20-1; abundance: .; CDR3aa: CSAGPQGWNSPLHF; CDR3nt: TGCAGTGCTGGACCACAGGGTTGGAATTCACCCCTCCACTTT
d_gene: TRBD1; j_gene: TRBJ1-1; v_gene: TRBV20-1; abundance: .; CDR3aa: CSAGGTANTEAFF; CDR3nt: TGCAGTGCTGGGGGGACAGCGAACACTGAAGCTTTCTTT
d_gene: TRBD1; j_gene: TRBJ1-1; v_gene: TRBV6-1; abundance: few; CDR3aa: CASSARDRHNTGAFF; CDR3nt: TGTGCCAGCAGTGCCCGGGACAGGCACAACACGGGAGCTTTCTTT
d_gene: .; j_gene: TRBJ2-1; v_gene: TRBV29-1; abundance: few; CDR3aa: CSVEGLWNEQFF; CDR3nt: TGCAGCGTCGAGGGACTTTGGAATGAGCAGTTCTTC
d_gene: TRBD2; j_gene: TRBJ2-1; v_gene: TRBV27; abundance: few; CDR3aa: CASTSTGTSGYNEQFF; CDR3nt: TGTGCCAGCACCTCGACGGGGACTAGCGGGTACAATGAGCAGTTCTTC
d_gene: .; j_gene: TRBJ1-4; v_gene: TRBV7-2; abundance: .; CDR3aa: CASSFGTVTEKLFF; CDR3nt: TGTGCCAGCAGCTTCGGGACGGTCACTGAAAAACTGTTTTTT
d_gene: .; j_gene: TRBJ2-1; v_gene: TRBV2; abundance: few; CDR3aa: CASSGEQYNEQFF; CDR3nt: TGTGCCAGCAGCGGCGAACAGTACAATGAGCAGTTCTTC